Each of the 14 T cell receptor beta chains below was sequenced from the same sample in a study of blood T cell repertoires in COVID-19 (dated by TCRdb to 2018 to 2020). Receptor libraries were prepared by the immunoSEQ multiplex PCR assay. TCRdb holds this immuneACCESS table with in-frame rearrangements only. Some clones are missing; in checked studies, unresolved V genes explain under half, and the rest has no known cause. This sample has a few hundred thousand clones in its table, and around 83% of those were observed once. In total, the top ten clones hold just under 7.5% of the sample. Sequencing was carried out using peripheral blood. Receptors originate from a woman aged 50 to 60 with acute or convalescent COVID-19.

This clone was seen once. The chain has TRBV3-1 (or the pseudogene TRBV3-2) and TRBJ2-1; D is perhaps TRBD2 (6 bases). The V gene's germline CDR1 is LGHDT and CDR2 YNNKEL (reference sequence). The CDR3 runs 13 residues. Trimming stripped 4 bases from V and 5 bases from J, with 9 bases between. The CDR3 region is CASSPTSNNEQFF. CDR3 in DNA: TGTGCCAGCAGCCCGACTAGTAACAATGAGCAGTTCTTC.

The chain uses TRBV5-1 and TRBJ2-5; 15 nucleotides agree with TRBD2. Germline lookup yields CDR1 SGHRS and CDR2 YFSETQ. There are 16 residues in the CDR3. V lost 3 bases to trimming and J lost 5 bases; unmatched junction nucleotides: 5. Here the CDR3 reads CASSWTSGRGRETQYF. Here the CDR3 DNA reads TGCGCCAGCAGCTGGACTAGCGGGAGGGGGCGGGAGACCCAGTACTTC.

This clone is a singleton in its sample. The chain has TRBV6-1 and TRBJ2-7, with TRBD2 matching over 7 bases. Germline loops: CDR1 MNHNS, CDR2 SASEGT. The CDR3 extends over 14 amino acids. Losses at the gene ends were 2 bases for V and 6 bases for J; bases not matched to a gene: 7. CDR3 coding DNA: TGTGCCAGCAGTGAAAGTCTAGCGGTAGGCGAGCAGTACTTC. This gives the protein CASSESLAVGEQYF.

The chain joins TRBV6-2 or TRBV6-3 to TRBJ1-1; 11 nucleotides line up with TRBD1. This CDR3 comprises 14 residues. The V segment lost 6 bases and the J segment 11 bases; nucleotides outside the gene matches: 11. Germline CDR1 reads MNHEY; CDR2 reads SVGEGT. DNA of the CDR3: TGTGCCAGCAGCGGTGGGTTCCGGGACAGGGGGGCTTTCTTT. Protein: CASSGGFRDRGAFF.

This chain uses TRBV6-5 with TRBJ1-1; 7 bases are a match to TRBD1. Germline assignment: CDR1 MNHEY and CDR2 SVGAGI. The CDR3 contains 15 residues. Germline trimming cut 0 bases from V and 3 bases from J; bases unmatched to any gene: 4. CDR3 DNA sequence: TGTGCCAGCAGTTACTCCAGGACAGGCGACACTGAAGCTTTCTTT. This translates into CASSYSRTGDTEAFF.

This rearrangement joins TRBV10-3 to TRBJ2-3; 12 bases are shared with TRBD2. Trimming cost V 11 bases and J 2 bases; bases outside gene matches: 5. This CDR3 comprises 14 residues. Per germline, CDR1 ENHRY and CDR2 SYGVKD. The DNA for the CDR3 is TGTGCCGCAGGACTAGCGGGGTCCACAGATACGCAGTATTTT. The encoded protein is CAAGLAGSTDTQYF.

The rearrangement links TRBV5-1 to TRBJ1-2; D not resolved. Germline-derived CDR1 and CDR2 are SGHRS and YFSETQ. Trimming removed 3 bases from V and 6 bases from J, with 12 bases in between. This CDR3 is built from 13 residues. Here the CDR3 reads CASSSLIPDGYTF. Written as DNA, the CDR3 is TGCGCCAGCAGCTCTTTAATCCCCGATGGCTACACCTTC.

The chain combines TRBV27 with TRBJ1-2; 7 nucleotides agree with TRBD1. V lost 2 bases, J lost 8 bases, and 5 bases stayed unmatched. Germline V CDR1 and CDR2: MNHEY, SMNVEV (reference sequence). The CDR3 extends over 13 amino acids. Written as DNA, the CDR3 is TGTGCCAGCAGTTTAATGAGGGGGCAGGGCTACACCTTC. Translation: CASSLMRGQGYTF.

This rearrangement joins TRBV3-1 (or the pseudogene TRBV3-2) to TRBJ2-3; 7 nucleotides agree with TRBD2. Trimming at V came to 1 base and at J to 2 bases, leaving 3 bases not matched to a gene. Germline V gives CDR1 LGHDT, CDR2 YNNKEL (reference sequence). This CDR3 is built from 15 residues. As DNA, the CDR3 is TGTGCCAGCAGCCAAGTTCTAGCGGACACAGATACGCAGTATTTT. Protein sequence: CASSQVLADTDTQYF.

The rearrangement links TRBV10-3 to TRBJ1-1, with 10 bases that match TRBD1. The CDR3 runs to 14 residues. Trimming cost V 9 bases and J 0 bases; bases outside gene matches: 4. CDR1 and CDR2 from the germline V gene are ENHRY and SYGVKD. The DNA of the CDR3 is TGTGCCATTTGGACAGGGGGTTTGAACACTGAAGCTTTCTTT. Residues: CAIWTGGLNTEAFF.

DNA for the CDR3: TGTGCCAGCAGCCTCGGGGGACAGGGTAACAATGAGCAGTTCTTC. It encodes CASSLGGQGNNEQFF. The V gene is TRBV6-1, the J gene TRBJ2-1; 9 bases agree with TRBD1. The CDR3 covers 15 residues. Losses at the gene ends were 6 bases for V and 5 bases for J; bases not matched to a gene: 8. Looked up from germline, CDR1 is MNHNS and CDR2 is SASEGT.

This clone was seen a handful of times. The chain combines TRBV5-5 with TRBJ1-2, with D perhaps TRBD1 (5 bases). Trimming took 4 bases from V and 1 from J, leaving 14 bases between them. The CDR3 contains 15 residues. The germline V gene encodes CDR1 SGHKS and CDR2 YYEKEE (reference sequence). CDR3 amino acids: CASSPEGPFNYGYTF. CDR3 DNA: TGTGCCAGCAGCCCGGAGGGACCTTTTAACTATGGCTACACCTTC.

This clone was observed a handful of times. The CDR3 bases are TGTGCCAGCTCACCACCCTCCGGGGAGCTGTTTTTT. It yields the protein CASSPPSGELFF. The J gene is TRBJ2-2, the V gene TRBV18; D not certain. CDR1 is KGHSH, CDR2 LQKENI, per germline. The CDR3 loop spans 12 amino acids. V dropped 0 bases and J dropped 6 bases, with 2 bases sitting between them.

The chain has TRBV6-5 and TRBJ1-1; 7 bases are shared with TRBD1. The germline gives CDR1 MNHEY, CDR2 SVGAGI. Losses at the gene ends were 5 bases for V and 0 bases for J; bases not matched to a gene: 3. This CDR3 is built from 14 residues. This chain's CDR3 is CASSQGQLNTEAFF. In nucleotides, the CDR3 is TGTGCCAGCAGTCAGGGACAGTTGAACACTGAAGCTTTCTTT.